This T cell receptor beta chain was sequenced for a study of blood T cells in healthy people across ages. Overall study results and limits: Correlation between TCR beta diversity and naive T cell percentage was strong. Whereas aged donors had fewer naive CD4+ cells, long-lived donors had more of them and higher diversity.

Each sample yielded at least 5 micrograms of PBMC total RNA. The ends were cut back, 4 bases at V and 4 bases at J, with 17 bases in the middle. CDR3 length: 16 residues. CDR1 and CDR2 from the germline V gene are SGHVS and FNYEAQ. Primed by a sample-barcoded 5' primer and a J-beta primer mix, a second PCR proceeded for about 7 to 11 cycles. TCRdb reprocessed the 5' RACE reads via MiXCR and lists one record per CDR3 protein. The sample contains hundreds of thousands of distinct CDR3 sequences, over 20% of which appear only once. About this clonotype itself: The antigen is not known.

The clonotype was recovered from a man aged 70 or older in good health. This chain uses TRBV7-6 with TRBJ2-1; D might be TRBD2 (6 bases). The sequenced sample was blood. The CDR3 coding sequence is TGTGCCAGCAGCTCCCTCTTAATAGCGGATTACAATGAGCAGTTCTTC. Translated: CASSSLLIADYNEQFF.